The TCR beta chain described here comes from a study of tumor-infiltrating lymphocytes in primary liver carcinoma. Study-wide results and limits: It was tumor-adjacent and tumor-blood pairs that overlapped less than tumor region pairs did. There were only about 7.5-25% of top clones found in all five tumor regions.

Investigators took RNA and DNA out together from 20-30 mg of unsorted bulk tissue. Each individual tumor supplied samples from five separate regions. This clonotype has only one observation. The antigen is undetermined. The CDR3 loop spans 21 amino acids. Germline V lookup: CDR1 SGHAT, CDR2 FQNNGV. V lost 7 bases, J lost 9 bases, and 26 bases stayed unmatched. Total RNA (approximately 500 ng) served as template for TCR beta cDNA synthesis primed by a constant-region primer. Three rounds of nested multiplex PCR with slightly modified ARM-PCR produced TCR beta libraries. TRBV1-TRBV30 forward primers and a C-beta reverse primer were used in the first two PCR rounds, which each ran for nine to ten cycles. MiXCR was run by TCRdb on the multiplex PCR reads, yielding one entry per CDR3 protein. The table shows around 19,000 distinct CDR3 sequences, with roughly 80% occurring only once.

The chain uses TRBV11-2 and TRBJ2-4, with 14 bases fitting TRBD2. The material sequenced was liver tumor tissue from sampling region 4. Subset defined: tumor region T4, right-lateral pole. The source of this sequence is a woman aged 30 to 39 with primary liver carcinoma and hepatitis B virus infection. In DNA form, the CDR3 reads TGTGCCAGCAACCATGCCGGGACATTTACCGGGACTAGCGGGAGACAGATCATTCAGTACTTC. Translated: CASNHAGTFTGTSGRQIIQYF.